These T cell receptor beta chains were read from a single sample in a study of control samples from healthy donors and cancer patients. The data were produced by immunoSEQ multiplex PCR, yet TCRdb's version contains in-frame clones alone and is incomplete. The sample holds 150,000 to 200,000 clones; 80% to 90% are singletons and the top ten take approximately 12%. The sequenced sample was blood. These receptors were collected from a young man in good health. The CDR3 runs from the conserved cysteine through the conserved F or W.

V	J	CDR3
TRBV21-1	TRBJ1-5	CASSKTSHRGRRNQPQHF
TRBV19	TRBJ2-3	CASSIRTGGDDDTQYF
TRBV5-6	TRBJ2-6	CASLQGFLVENSGANVLTF
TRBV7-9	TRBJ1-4	CASDIGSATNEKLFF
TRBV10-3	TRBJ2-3	CAISESAADTQYF
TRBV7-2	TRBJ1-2	CASSLGGAGGYTF
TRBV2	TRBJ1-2	CASSDNRSNYGYTF
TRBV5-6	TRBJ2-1	CASSLEGPRDEQFF
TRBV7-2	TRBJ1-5	CASSLRQGGNQPQHF
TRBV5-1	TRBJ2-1	CASSLNSGGLTYNEQFF
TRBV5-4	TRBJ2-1	CASSLLVDEQFF
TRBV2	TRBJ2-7	CATRGGNWTQTYEQYF
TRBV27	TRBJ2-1	CASSSRTSGYNEQFF
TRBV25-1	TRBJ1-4	CASSGGQSIFEKLFF
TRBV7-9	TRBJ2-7	CASGRLAGGREQYF
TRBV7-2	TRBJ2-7	CASSPGTVSYEQYF